The following is a TCR beta chain sequence with its context. The sample holds a few counts of this clone. Its antigen is not yet known. No much larger clone exists at a distance of one base, and base qualities are not known. The sample comes from a study of beta chain features in type 1 diabetes (dated by TCRdb to the late 2010s). As for the study more broadly: Patients and healthy donors did not differ in mean age, gender distribution, total cell number or subset yield. A total of over 95,000,000 sorted cells were examined across all samples, and RNA yield correlated strongly with the number of cells per subset. In the study, TCRB repertoires of sorted circulating CD4+ T cell subsets from recently diagnosed type 1 diabetes patients were compared with those of matched healthy donors. Regulatory and stem cell-like memory subsets were obtained from only 8 patients and about eight healthy donors, while naive and central memory subsets were obtained from all 30 or so donors. General conclusions and limits of the study: Naive, central memory and regulatory TCRB repertoires appeared more similar among patients than among healthy donors. PCR may preferentially amplify shorter templates, but because patient and control samples were amplified and corrected together, any resulting skew would affect both groups equally. Only small numbers of individuals were included in the HLA sub-analyses, which left unresolved whether HLA type had any influence on TCRB rearrangement. Sequencing cDNA rather than genomic DNA could over-represent highly expressing activated cells, although activation and CD3 levels did not differ between groups. At VDJ recombination sites, type 1 diabetes patients had fewer insertions and more deleted nucleotides, which implies abnormalities in thymic rearrangement. In all four CD4+ subsets, TCRB CDR3 length was moderately but significantly shorter in type 1 diabetes patients.

The entire isolated RNA was reverse transcribed using the High Capacity cDNA Reverse Transcription Kit, and thus expressed TCRB transcripts were sequenced. Naive, central memory and regulatory T cell samples underwent deep immunoSEQ sequencing, averaging around 4 million total reads per sample. Sorted cells were lysed in RLT buffer, and RNA was extracted using DNase-treated RNeasy Micro or Mini kits according to cell number. To prevent cross-contamination, every cell subset was processed on its own, while patient and healthy donor samples were processed together. The immunoSEQ multiplex PCR was used to amplify TCRB sequences from cDNA, yielding 87-bp fragments that span the CDR3 region. Amplicons were sequenced on the Illumina HiSeq platform. Per the authors' processing: PCR bias was computationally corrected using synthetic template baselines, reads within Hamming distance 2 were collapsed, and singletons that could not be merged were discarded. Reads were aligned against IMGT so that V, D and J genes, CDR3 length and insertions or deletions at six rearrangement sites could be assigned. Within each subset, clonotype counts were normalized to the number of sorted cells before true diversity and Gini coefficients were calculated with the tcR R package. Repertoire sharing was quantified using the overlap coefficient calculated on TCRB nucleotide sequences. Out-of-frame TCRB sequences from naive cells were analyzed to stand in for the pre-selection repertoire. Held by TCRdb, this immuneACCESS table contains in-frame sequences only and omits some clones. Under half of the omission traces to an unresolved V gene where checked; the cause of the rest is unknown. For V, J and clone size, that table is used; D and trimming come from the DNA. Within this sample are a few hundred thousand clones, with roughly 25% of them counted one time only. The ten largest account for more than 0.009% of the sample.

A single peripheral blood draw of about 116 mL on average was collected from each donor into heparinised tubes. A BD FACSAria II was used to sort naive, central memory, regulatory and stem cell-like memory CD4+ T cells with a panel that included CD45RO, CCR7, CD25, CD127, CD95 and CD27. Purity was above 95% for every sorted population. PBMCs were isolated immediately by Lymphoprep density gradient centrifugation and stained directly without culture. So that batch effects would be minimized, each experiment stained and sorted samples in pairs, pairing one healthy donor with one patient. The receptor was isolated from a woman aged 25-40 years with type 1 diabetes. Sequencing input: naive CD4+ T cells from blood. The sample's cell subset or site, from its label and the paper: true naive CD4+ T cells.

CDR3 sequence: CAISEVATGTDTQYF. The nucleotide sequence is TGTGCCATCAGTGAAGTAGCGACGGGAACAGATACGCAGTATTTT. The V gene is TRBV10-3 and the J gene is TRBJ2-3; the D gene is perhaps TRBD2, from 5 matching bases. CDR3 length: 15 amino acids, cysteine to phenylalanine. Of all the DNA, just the CDR3 is kept, 45 bases in frame from base 1. The trim is 3 bases for V and 3 bases for J, with a gap of 13 bases between the germline ends. For CDR1 and CDR2, the germline V gene lists ENHRY and SYGVKD.